The clone carrying this T cell receptor beta chain was seen many times. Its antigen remains unknown. RNA transcripts served as the template for amplifying TCR beta CDR3 regions. When the TCR CDR3 underwent first-round RT-PCR, the HTBI primer set was used. TCRdb fed the multiplex PCR reads into MiXCR, producing one record per CDR3 protein. The data hold hundreds of thousands of distinct CDR3 sequences, with less than 15% observed a single time. This sample was taken from a study of T cells in Graves' hyperthyroidism and ophthalmopathy. Study overall: Peripheral blood was collected at initial diagnosis, before any treatment.

Germline V gene data show CDR1 as SNHLY and CDR2 as FYNNEI. The CDR3 covers 16 residues. Trimming stripped 5 bases from V and 2 bases from J, with 17 bases between. Points from the study as a whole: For ophthalmopathy, model prediction preceded onset by a median around 7 months. Most clonotypes expanded in the thyroid (above 0.001) were also present in blood.

Orbital computed tomography, thyroid ultrasound, serum thyroxine and TRAb, and clinical symptoms together informed the diagnoses. This chain uses TRBV2 with TRBJ2-3, with D possibly being TRBD2 (6 bases). The sequenced sample consisted of blood. This clonotype was obtained from a woman between 18 and 29 years old with Graves' hyperthyroidism. The CDR3, as DNA: TGTGCCAGCAGTCAAGATAGCGGACCATTCACAGATACGCAGTATTTT. It specifies CASSQDSGPFTDTQYF.